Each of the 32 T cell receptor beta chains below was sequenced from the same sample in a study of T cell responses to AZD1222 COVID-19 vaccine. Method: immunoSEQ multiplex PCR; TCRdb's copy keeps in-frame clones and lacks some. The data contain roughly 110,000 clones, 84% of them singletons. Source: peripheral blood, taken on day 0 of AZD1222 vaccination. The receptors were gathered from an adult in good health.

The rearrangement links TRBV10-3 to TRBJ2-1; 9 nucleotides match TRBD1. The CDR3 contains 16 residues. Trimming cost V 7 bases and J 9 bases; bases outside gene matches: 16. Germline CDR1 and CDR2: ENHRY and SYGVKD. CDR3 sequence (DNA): TGTGCCATCAAGTTAGTGGGGAACACAGGGGGCGGTGAGCAGTTCTTC. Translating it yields CAIKLVGNTGGGEQFF.

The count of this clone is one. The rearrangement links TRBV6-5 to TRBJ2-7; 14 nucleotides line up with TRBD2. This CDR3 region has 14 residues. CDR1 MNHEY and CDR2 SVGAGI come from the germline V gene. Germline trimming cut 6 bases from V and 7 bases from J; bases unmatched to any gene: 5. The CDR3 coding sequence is TGTGCCAGCAGGGCGGGACTAGCGGGGGCGGAGCAGTACTTC. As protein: CASRAGLAGAEQYF.

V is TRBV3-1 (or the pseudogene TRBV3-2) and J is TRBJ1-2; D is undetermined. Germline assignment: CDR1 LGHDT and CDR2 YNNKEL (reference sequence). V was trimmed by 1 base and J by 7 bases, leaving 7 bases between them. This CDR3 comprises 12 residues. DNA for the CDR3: TGTGCCAGCAGCCAAGGGAATTCTGGCTACACCTTC. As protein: CASSQGNSGYTF.

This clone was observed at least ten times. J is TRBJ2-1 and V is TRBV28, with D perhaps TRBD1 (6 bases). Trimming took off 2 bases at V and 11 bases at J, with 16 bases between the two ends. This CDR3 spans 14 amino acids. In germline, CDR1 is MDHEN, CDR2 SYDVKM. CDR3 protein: CASSLPTGSDQQFF. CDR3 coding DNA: TGTGCCAGCAGTTTACCGACAGGAAGCGACCAGCAGTTCTTC.

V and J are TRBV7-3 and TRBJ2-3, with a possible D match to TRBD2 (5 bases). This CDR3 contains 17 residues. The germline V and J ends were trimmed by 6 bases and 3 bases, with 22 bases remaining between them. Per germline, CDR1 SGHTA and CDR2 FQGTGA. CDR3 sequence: CASRSILEDLGTDTQYF. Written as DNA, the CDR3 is TGTGCCAGCAGGTCCATACTAGAGGACTTAGGGACAGATACGCAGTATTTT.

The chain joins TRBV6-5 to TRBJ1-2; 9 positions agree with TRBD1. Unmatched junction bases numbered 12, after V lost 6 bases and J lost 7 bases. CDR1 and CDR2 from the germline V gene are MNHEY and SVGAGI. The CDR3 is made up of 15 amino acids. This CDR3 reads CASSDPGTGQFGYTF. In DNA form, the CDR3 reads TGTGCCAGCAGCGACCCCGGGACAGGGCAGTTTGGCTACACCTTC.

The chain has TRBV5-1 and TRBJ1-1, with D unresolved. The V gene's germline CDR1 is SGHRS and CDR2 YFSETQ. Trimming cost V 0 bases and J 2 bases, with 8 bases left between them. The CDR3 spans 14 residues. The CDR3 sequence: CASSLAVSNTEAFF. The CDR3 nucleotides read TGCGCCAGCAGCTTGGCGGTGAGTAACACTGAAGCTTTCTTT.

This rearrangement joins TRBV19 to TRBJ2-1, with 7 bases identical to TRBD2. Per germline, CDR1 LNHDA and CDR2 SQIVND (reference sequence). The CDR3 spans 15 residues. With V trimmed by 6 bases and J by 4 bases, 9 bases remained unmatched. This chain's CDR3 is CASRDGGRLYNEQFF. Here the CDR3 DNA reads TGTGCCAGTAGAGACGGGGGGAGGTTATACAATGAGCAGTTCTTC.

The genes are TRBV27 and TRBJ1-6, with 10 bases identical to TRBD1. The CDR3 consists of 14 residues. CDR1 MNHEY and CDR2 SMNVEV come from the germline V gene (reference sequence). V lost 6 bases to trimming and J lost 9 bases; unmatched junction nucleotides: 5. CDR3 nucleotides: TGTGCCAGCAGATTTGACAGGGGGCCTTCACCCCTCCACTTT. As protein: CASRFDRGPSPLHF.

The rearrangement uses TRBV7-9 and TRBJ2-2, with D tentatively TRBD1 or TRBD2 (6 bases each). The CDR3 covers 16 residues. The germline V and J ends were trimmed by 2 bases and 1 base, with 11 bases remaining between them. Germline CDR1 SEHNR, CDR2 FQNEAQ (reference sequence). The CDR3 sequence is CASSLRGAWNTGELFF. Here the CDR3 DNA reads TGTGCCAGCAGCTTAAGGGGGGCCTGGAACACCGGGGAGCTGTTTTTT.

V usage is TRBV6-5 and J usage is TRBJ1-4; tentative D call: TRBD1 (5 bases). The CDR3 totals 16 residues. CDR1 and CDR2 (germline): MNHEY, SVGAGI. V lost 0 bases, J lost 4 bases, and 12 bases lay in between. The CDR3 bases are TGTGCCAGCAGTTACTCGATTGGGGGGGGTAATGAAAAACTGTTTTTT. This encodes CASSYSIGGGNEKLFF.

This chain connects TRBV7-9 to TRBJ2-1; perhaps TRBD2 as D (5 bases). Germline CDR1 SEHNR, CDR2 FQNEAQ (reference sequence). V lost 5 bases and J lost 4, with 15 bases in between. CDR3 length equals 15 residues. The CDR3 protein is CASSNRGSGYNEQFF. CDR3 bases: TGTGCCAGCAGCAACAGAGGGAGTGGGTACAATGAGCAGTTCTTC.

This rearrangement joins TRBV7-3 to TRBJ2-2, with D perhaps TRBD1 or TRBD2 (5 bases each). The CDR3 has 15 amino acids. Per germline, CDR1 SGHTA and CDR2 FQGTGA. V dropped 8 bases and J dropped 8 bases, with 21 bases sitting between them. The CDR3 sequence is CASLPLPGALGELFF. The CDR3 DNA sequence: TGTGCCAGCTTACCCCTTCCCGGGGCTTTGGGGGAGCTGTTTTTT.

The CDR3 bases are TGCAGCGTTACGACCTCCTACGAGCAGTACTTC. It specifies CSVTTSYEQYF. The V and J genes are TRBV29-1 and TRBJ2-7, with D hard to call. CDR3 size: 11 residues. Germline V gene sequence: CDR1 SQVTM, CDR2 ANQGSEA. Trimming removed 5 bases from V and 0 bases from J, with 5 bases in between.

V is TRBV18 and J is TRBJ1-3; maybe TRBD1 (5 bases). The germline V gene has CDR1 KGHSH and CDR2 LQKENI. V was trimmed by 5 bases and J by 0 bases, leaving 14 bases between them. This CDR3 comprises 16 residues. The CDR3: CASSSLGRSSGNTIYF. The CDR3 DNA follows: TGTGCCAGCTCAAGCCTGGGACGGAGCTCTGGAAACACCATATATTTT.

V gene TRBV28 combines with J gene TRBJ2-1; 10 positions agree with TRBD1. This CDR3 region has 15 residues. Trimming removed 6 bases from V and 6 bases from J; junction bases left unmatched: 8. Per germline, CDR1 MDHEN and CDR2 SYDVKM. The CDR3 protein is CASSPGQGVPNEQFF. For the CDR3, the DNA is TGTGCCAGCAGCCCCGGACAGGGGGTCCCCAATGAGCAGTTCTTC.

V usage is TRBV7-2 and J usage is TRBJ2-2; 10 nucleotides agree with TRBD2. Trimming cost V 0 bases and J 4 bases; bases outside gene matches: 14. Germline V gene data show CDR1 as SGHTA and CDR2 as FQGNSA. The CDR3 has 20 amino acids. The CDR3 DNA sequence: TGTGCCAGCAGCTTAGCGCTTCGGCTAGCGGGGGCTTCAAGCACCGGGGAGCTGTTTTTT. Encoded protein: CASSLALRLAGASSTGELFF.

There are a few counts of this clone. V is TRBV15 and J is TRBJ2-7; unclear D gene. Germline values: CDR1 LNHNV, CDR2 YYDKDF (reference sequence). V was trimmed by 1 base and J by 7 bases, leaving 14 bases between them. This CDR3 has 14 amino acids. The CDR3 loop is CATSRARGLVEQYF. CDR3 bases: TGTGCCACCAGCAGAGCTAGAGGCCTTGTTGAGCAGTACTTC.

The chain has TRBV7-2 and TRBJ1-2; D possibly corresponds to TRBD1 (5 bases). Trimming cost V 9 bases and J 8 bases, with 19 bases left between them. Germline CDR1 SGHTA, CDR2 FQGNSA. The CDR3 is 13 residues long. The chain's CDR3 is CASTLTGGDGYTF. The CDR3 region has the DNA TGTGCCAGTACCCTTACGGGGGGGGACGGCTACACCTTC.

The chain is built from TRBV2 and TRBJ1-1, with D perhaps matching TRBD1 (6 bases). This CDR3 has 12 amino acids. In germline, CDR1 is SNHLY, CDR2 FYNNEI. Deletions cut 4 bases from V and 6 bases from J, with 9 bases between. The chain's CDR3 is CASSVQGPEAFF. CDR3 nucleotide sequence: TGTGCCAGCAGTGTACAGGGACCTGAAGCTTTCTTT.

The CDR3 is CASSRGQVQETQYF. Written as DNA, the CDR3 is TGTGCCAGCAGCCGAGGACAGGTCCAAGAGACCCAGTACTTC. The chain employs TRBV5-4 and TRBJ2-5, with 7 nucleotides matching TRBD1. V was clipped by 4 bases and J by 1 base; unmatched bases: 4. The CDR3 spans 14 residues. CDR1 and CDR2 from the germline V gene are SGHNT and YYREEE (reference sequence).

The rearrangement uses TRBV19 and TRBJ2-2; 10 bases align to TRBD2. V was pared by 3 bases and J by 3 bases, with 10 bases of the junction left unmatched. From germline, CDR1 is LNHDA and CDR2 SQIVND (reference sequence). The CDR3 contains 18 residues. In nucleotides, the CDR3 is TGTGCCAGTAGTATTCCCAACTTAGCGGGAGGATACACCGGGGAGCTGTTTTTT. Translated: CASSIPNLAGGYTGELFF.

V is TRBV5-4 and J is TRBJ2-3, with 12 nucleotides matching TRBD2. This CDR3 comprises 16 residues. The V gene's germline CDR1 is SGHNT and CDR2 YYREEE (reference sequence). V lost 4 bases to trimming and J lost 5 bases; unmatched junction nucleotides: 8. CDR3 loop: CASSPLAGGSQDTQYF. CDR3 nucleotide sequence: TGTGCCAGCAGCCCACTAGCGGGGGGAAGTCAAGATACGCAGTATTTT.

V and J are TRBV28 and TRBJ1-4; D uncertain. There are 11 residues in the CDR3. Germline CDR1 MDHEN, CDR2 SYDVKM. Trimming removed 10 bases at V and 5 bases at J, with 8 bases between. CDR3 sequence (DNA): TGTGCCACGCGAGGGAATGAAAAACTGTTTTTT. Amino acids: CATRGNEKLFF.

DNA for the CDR3: TGTGCCAGCAGCAACTCTGGAAACACCATATATTTT. It is translated as CASSNSGNTIYF. This rearrangement joins TRBV7-8 to TRBJ1-3; D is unclear. V gave up 5 bases and J gave up 0 bases, with 2 bases separating them. This CDR3 contains 12 residues. CDR1 is SGHVS, CDR2 FQNEAQ, per germline.

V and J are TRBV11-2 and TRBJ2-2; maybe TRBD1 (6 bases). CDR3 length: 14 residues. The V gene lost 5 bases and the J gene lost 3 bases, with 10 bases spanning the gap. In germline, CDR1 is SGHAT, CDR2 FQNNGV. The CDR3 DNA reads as TGTGCCAGCAGCCAGGGGCCGGACACCGGGGAGCTGTTTTTT. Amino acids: CASSQGPDTGELFF.

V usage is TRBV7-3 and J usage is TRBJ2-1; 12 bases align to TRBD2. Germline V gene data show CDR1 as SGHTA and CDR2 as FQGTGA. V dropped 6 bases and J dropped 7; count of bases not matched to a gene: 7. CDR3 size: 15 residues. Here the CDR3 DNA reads TGTGCCAGCAGTTACGGACTAGCGGGAATGAATGAGCAGTTCTTC. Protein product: CASSYGLAGMNEQFF.

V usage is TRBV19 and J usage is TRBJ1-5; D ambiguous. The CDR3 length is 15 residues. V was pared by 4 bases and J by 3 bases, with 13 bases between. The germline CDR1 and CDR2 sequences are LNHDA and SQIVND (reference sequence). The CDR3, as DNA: TGTGCCAGTAGTACTTCGTCCGGGTACAATCAGCCCCAGCATTTT. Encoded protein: CASSTSSGYNQPQHF.

CDR3 nucleotides: TGTGCCACCCGAGAGGGGGTCTCCTACGAGCAGTACTTC. The encoded protein is CATREGVSYEQYF. The genes are TRBV15 and TRBJ2-7, with D possibly TRBD1 on 6 matching bases. V lost 8 bases and J lost 0, with 11 bases in between. Germline assignment: CDR1 LNHNV and CDR2 YYDKDF (reference sequence). The CDR3 loop spans 13 amino acids.

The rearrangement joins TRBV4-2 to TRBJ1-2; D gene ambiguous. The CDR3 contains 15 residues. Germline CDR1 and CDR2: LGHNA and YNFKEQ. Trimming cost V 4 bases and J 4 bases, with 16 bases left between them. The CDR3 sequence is CASSRMGIEGYGYTF. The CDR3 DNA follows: TGTGCCAGCAGCCGGATGGGTATTGAGGGCTATGGCTACACCTTC.

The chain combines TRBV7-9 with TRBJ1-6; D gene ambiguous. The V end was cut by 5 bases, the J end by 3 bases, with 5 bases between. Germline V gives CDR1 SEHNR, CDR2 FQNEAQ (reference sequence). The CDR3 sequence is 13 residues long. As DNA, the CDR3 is TGTGCCAGCAGCCAAAGCTATAATTCACCCCTCCACTTT. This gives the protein CASSQSYNSPLHF.

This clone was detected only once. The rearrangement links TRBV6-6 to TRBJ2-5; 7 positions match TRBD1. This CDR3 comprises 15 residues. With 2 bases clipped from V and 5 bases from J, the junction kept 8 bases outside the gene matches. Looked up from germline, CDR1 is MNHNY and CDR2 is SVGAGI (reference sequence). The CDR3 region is CASSYTRQGWETQYF. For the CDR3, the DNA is TGTGCCAGCAGTTACACCCGACAGGGTTGGGAGACCCAGTACTTC.